This T cell receptor beta chain was profiled in a study of technical replicates of blood from several donors. The length of the CDR3 is 17 residues. Germline trimming cut 4 bases from V and 3 bases from J; bases unmatched to any gene: 9. Germline CDR1 and CDR2: SGDLS and YYNGEE. Clones were read by immunoSEQ multiplex PCR, and TCRdb kept only the in-frame ones, dropping some. Of more than 70,000 clones in the sample, nearly 98% were seen once. The sequence came from a human donor in good health. This rearrangement joins TRBV9 to TRBJ1-4; 10 positions agree with TRBD1. Source material: T cells isolated from PBMCs. CDR3 nucleotide sequence: TGTGCCAGCAGCTATTCGACAGGGGGCTTAGCTAATGAAAAACTGTTTTTT. Encoded protein: CASSYSTGGLANEKLFF.